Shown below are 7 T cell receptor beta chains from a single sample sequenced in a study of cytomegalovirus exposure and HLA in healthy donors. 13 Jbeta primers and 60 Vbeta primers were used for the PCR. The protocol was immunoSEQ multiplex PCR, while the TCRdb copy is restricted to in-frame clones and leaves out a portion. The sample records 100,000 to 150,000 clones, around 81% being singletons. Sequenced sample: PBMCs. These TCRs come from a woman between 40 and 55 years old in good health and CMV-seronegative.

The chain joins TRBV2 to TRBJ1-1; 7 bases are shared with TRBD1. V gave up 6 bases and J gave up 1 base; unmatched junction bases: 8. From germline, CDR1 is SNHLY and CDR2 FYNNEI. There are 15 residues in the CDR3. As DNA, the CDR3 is TGTGCCAGCAGCAGACAGGGTGGTGGGAACACTGAAGCTTTCTTT. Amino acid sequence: CASSRQGGGNTEAFF.

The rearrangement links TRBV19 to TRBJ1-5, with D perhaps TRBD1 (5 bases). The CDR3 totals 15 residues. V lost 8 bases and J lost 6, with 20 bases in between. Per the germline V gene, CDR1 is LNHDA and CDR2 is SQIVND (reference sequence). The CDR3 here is CASFKGAGEGQPQHF. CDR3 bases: TGTGCCAGTTTTAAAGGGGCGGGAGAGGGTCAGCCCCAGCATTTT.

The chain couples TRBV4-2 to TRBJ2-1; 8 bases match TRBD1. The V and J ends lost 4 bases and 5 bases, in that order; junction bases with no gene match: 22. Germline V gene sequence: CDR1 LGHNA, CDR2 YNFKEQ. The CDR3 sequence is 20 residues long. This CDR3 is CASSPKGGRGLLPQDNEQFF. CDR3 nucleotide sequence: TGTGCCAGCAGCCCAAAAGGGGGCAGGGGGCTTTTACCGCAAGACAATGAGCAGTTCTTC.

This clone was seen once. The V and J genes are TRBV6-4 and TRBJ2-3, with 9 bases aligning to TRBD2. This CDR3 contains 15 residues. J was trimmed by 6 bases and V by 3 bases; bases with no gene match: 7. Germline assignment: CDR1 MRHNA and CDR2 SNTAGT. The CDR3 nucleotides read TGTGCCAGCAGTGAGTCTGCGGGAGGGCGCGATACGCAGTATTTT. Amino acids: CASSESAGGRDTQYF.

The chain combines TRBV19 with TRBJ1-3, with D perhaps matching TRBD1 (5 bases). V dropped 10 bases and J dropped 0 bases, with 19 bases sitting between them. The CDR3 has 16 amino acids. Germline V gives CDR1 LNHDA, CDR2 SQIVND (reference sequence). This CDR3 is CATYHPGGFSGNTIYF. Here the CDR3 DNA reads TGTGCCACCTACCACCCCGGGGGGTTCTCTGGAAACACCATATATTTT.

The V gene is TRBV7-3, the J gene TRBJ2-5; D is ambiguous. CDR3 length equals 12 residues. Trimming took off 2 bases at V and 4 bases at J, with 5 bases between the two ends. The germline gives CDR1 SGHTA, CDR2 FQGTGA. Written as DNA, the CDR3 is TGTGCCAGCAGCTTAGCAGGAGAGACCCAGTACTTC. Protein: CASSLAGETQYF. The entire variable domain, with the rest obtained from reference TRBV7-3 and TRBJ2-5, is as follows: GAGVSQTPSNKVTEKGKYVELRCDPISGHTALYWYRQSLGQGPEFLIYFQGTGAADDSGLPNDRFFAVRPEGSVSTLKIQRTERGDSAVYLCASSLAGETQYFGPGTRLLVL.

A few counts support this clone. CDR3 coding DNA: TGTGCCAGCAGTTACTCCGGACAGGGAGGTTCACCCCTCCACTTT. It codes for CASSYSGQGGSPLHF. The V gene is TRBV6-6, the J gene TRBJ1-6; TRBD1 matches at 8 bases. The CDR3 is 15 residues long. Looked up from germline, CDR1 is MNHNY and CDR2 is SVGAGI (reference sequence). J was trimmed by 9 bases and V by 0 bases; bases with no gene match: 4.